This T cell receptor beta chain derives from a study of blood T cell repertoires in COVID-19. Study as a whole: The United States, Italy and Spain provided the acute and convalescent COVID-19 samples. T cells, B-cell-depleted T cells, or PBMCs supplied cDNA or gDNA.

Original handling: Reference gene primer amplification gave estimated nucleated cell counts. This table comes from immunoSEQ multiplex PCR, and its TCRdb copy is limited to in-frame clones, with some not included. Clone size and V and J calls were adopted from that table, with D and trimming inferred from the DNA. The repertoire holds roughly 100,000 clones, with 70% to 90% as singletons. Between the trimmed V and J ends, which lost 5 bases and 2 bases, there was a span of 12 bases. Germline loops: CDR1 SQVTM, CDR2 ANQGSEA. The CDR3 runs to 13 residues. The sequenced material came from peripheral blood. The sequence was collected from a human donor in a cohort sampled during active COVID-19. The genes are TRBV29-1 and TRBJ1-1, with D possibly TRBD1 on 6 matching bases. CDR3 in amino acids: CSVLTGSNTEAFF. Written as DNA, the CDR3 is TGCAGCGTTTTGACAGGATCAAACACTGAAGCTTTCTTT. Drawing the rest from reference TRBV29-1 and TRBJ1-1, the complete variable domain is SAVISQKPSRDICQRGTSLTIQCQVDSQVTMMFWYRQQPGQSLTLIATANQGSEATYESGFVIDKFPISRPNLTFSTLTVSNMSPEDSSIYLCSVLTGSNTEAFFGQGTRLTVV.